This entry concerns a single T cell receptor (beta chain). These data belong to a study of T cell responses to AZD1222 COVID-19 vaccine. Only in-frame clones appear in the TCRdb table, and some are missing; sequencing was by immunoSEQ multiplex PCR. The sample lists 140,000 to 150,000 clones; more than 85% were seen once. Germline values: CDR1 SNHLY, CDR2 FYNNEI. V was clipped by 8 bases and J by 0 bases, with 16 bases between them. The CDR3 is 15 amino acids. The chain couples TRBV2 to TRBJ1-1; D unclear. The source material was peripheral blood, sampled on day 0 of AZD1222 vaccination. This clonotype was sampled from an adult in good health. The CDR3 DNA is TGTGCCAGCCGTTTTTCAGTCGTGTTGAACACTGAAGCTTTCTTT. The encoded protein is CASRFSVVLNTEAFF.